The 9 T cell receptor beta chains below were found in one sample sequenced in a study of blood T cell repertoires in COVID-19. Profiled with immunoSEQ multiplex PCR; TCRdb holds only in-frame clones, not every one. The sample carries roughly 100,000 clones, about 86% recorded once. The sequencing sample was made of peripheral blood. The receptor source for this set is a man at least 80 years old with acute or convalescent COVID-19.

The rearrangement joins TRBV27 to TRBJ1-5; possibly TRBD1 for D (6 bases). V lost 2 bases, J lost 1 base, and 12 bases lay in between. This CDR3 is 16 amino acids long. The germline V gene encodes CDR1 MNHEY and CDR2 SMNVEV (reference sequence). The CDR3 loop is CASSLVGTSSNQPQHF. The CDR3 nucleotides are TGTGCCAGCAGTTTAGTCGGGACAAGCAGCAATCAGCCCCAGCATTTT.

V gene TRBV15 combines with J gene TRBJ1-6; D call uncertain. There are 12 residues in the CDR3. V lost 3 bases and J lost 8, with 5 bases in between. Germline lookup yields CDR1 LNHNV and CDR2 YYDKDF (reference sequence). The CDR3 region has the DNA TGTGCCACCAGCAGCAATTATTCACCCCTCCACTTT. Translation: CATSSNYSPLHF.

J is TRBJ2-2 and V is TRBV9, with D possibly matching TRBD2 (6 bases). Per germline, CDR1 SGDLS and CDR2 YYNGEE. Trimming left V 3 bases short and J 1 base short, with 13 bases between. The CDR3 sequence is 16 residues long. CDR3 protein: CASSGRGLVNTGELFF. The CDR3 DNA sequence: TGTGCCAGCAGCGGCCGGGGACTGGTGAACACCGGGGAGCTGTTTTTT.

This sequence joins TRBV5-5 and TRBJ2-5; D unclear. The germline V and J ends were trimmed by 1 base and 0 bases, with 7 bases remaining between them. CDR1 is SGHKS, CDR2 YYEKEE, per germline (reference sequence). The CDR3 consists of 14 residues. The CDR3 DNA sequence: TGTGCCAGCAGCTTGTGGCAGGACCAAGAGACCCAGTACTTC. It yields the protein CASSLWQDQETQYF.

The V call is TRBV27, the J call TRBJ2-7, with 9 bases matching TRBD1. Germline CDR1 and CDR2: MNHEY and SMNVEV (reference sequence). The CDR3 totals 16 residues. Trimming took 5 bases from V and 3 from J; bases not matched to a gene: 11. The CDR3 loop is CASSAPGTGRFYEQYF. The CDR3, as DNA: TGTGCCAGCAGTGCCCCCGGGACAGGGAGGTTCTACGAGCAGTACTTC.

This chain links TRBV29-1 with TRBJ2-7; 8 bases map to TRBD2. CDR1 and CDR2 (germline): SQVTM, ANQGSEA. V lost 2 bases, J lost 6 bases, and 12 bases stayed unmatched. There are 15 residues in the CDR3. The CDR3 sequence is CSVELPREGFVEQYF. CDR3 DNA: TGCAGCGTTGAACTCCCCCGGGAGGGGTTCGTCGAGCAGTACTTC.

The gene calls are TRBV20-1 and TRBJ2-3, with 7 bases aligning to TRBD1. This CDR3 region has 15 residues. CDR1 is DFQATT and CDR2 is SNEGSKA in the germline V gene (reference sequence). With 3 bases clipped from V and 4 bases from J, the junction kept 10 bases outside the gene matches. CDR3 sequence: CSASPVQGEADTQYF. Here the CDR3 DNA reads TGCAGTGCTAGTCCAGTCCAGGGGGAAGCAGATACGCAGTATTTT.

This rearrangement joins TRBV5-1 to TRBJ2-1, with D maybe TRBD1 (5 bases). Trimming left V 5 bases short and J 8 bases short, with 14 bases between. CDR3 length: 13 residues. The V gene's germline CDR1 is SGHRS and CDR2 YFSETQ. The CDR3 reads CASRGNTGYEQFF. CDR3 nucleotide sequence: TGCGCCAGCAGGGGGAATACAGGCTATGAGCAGTTCTTC.

The CDR3 region has the DNA TGTGCCAGCACGGGTGACAGAGCTGTACGACAGGGAATCAGGTCCTACGAGCAGTACTTC. The encoded protein is CASTGDRAVRQGIRSYEQYF. V gene TRBV27 combines with J gene TRBJ2-7; TRBD1 matches 7 bases. There are 20 residues in the CDR3. The trim removed 7 bases at V and 1 base at J, leaving 25 bases unmatched. Germline lookup yields CDR1 MNHEY and CDR2 SMNVEV (reference sequence).